A single count supports the clone carrying this T cell receptor beta chain. Its antigen is undetermined. The data stem from a study of post-analysis software for immune sequencing data. General observations from the study: Samples from one preparation batch, clustered by F measure, grouped strongly together. When patients were compared with controls, four or five TRBV segments were more frequent, TRBV5-6, TRBV5-1 and TRBV20-1 among them. Diversity measured as normalized Chao1 was significantly lower in multiple sclerosis patients than in controls.

Unique-molecular-identifier-tagged TCR beta cDNA libraries were used. The T cell input of roughly 0.85 to 11 million gave about 500,000 cDNA molecules. Using its own MiXCR run on the PCR reads, TCRdb lists one record per CDR3 protein. The data contain roughly 870,000 distinct CDR3 sequences, under 70% of them singletons. The CDR3 spans 13 residues. Germline V gene lookup returns CDR1 SGHRS and CDR2 YFSETQ. Trimming pared 4 bases from V and 4 bases from J, leaving 11 bases between. The source is a girl aged 5 to 17 with multiple sclerosis. The chain is built from TRBV5-1 and TRBJ2-5; a possible D gene is TRBD2 (5 bases). Sequencing was performed on blood. The CDR3 DNA sequence: TGCGCCAGCAGCCAAAGGGCGGGAGAGACCCAGTACTTC. It specifies CASSQRAGETQYF.